Listed below are T cell receptor beta chains from one sample, sequenced in a study of T-cell reconstitution after alpha-beta-depleted transplantation in children. Via MiXCR, TCRdb re-called the PCR reads, giving one row per CDR3 protein. The sample consists of under 750,000 distinct CDR3 sequences, 23% of them appearing once. Sequenced here: PBMCs, mostly from graft donor cells, sampled 360 days after TCRalphabeta/CD19-depleted stem cell transplant. These receptor sequences come from a boy under two years old who had a stem cell transplant for acute myeloid leukemia, so the T cells may come from the graft donor. Both conserved end residues are part of each CDR3. Each record gives: D gene, V gene, J gene, clone size, CDR3 protein, CDR3 DNA. A D gene is named only where the DNA matches it firmly. Part of the rows lack a size; the others show once, few, many or a class for expanded clones.

D gene: TRBD1
V gene: TRBV6-5
J gene: TRBJ1-4
clone size: -
CDR3 protein: CASSYSDRAEKLFF
CDR3 DNA: TGTGCCAGCAGTTACTCGGACAGGGCTGAAAAACTGTTTTTT

D gene: TRBD1
V gene: TRBV19
J gene: TRBJ1-6
clone size: few
CDR3 protein: CASSPAGDSTLHF
CDR3 DNA: TGTGCCAGTAGCCCAGCTGGGGACAGCACTCTCCACTTT

D gene: -
V gene: TRBV5-5
J gene: TRBJ1-1
clone size: -
CDR3 protein: CASSFTSRRPNTEAFF
CDR3 DNA: TGTGCCAGCAGCTTCACGTCCCGAAGGCCGAACACTGAAGCTTTCTTT

D gene: TRBD1
V gene: TRBV5-4
J gene: TRBJ2-6
clone size: -
CDR3 protein: CASSFPGTGLSSGANVLTF
CDR3 DNA: TGTGCCAGCAGCTTCCCCGGGACAGGGCTATCCTCTGGGGCCAACGTCCTGACTTTC

D gene: -
V gene: TRBV29-1
J gene: TRBJ2-2
clone size: -
CDR3 protein: CSVVRQQNTGELFF
CDR3 DNA: TGCAGCGTTGTTAGACAGCAGAACACCGGGGAGCTGTTTTTT

D gene: TRBD2
V gene: TRBV30
J gene: TRBJ2-1
clone size: few
CDR3 protein: CAWSVGGGINEQFF
CDR3 DNA: TGTGCCTGGAGTGTAGGCGGGGGGATCAATGAGCAGTTCTTC

D gene: TRBD2
V gene: TRBV5-1
J gene: TRBJ2-3
clone size: many
CDR3 protein: CASSLSGGDTQYF
CDR3 DNA: TGCGCCAGCAGCTTAAGCGGGGGAGATACGCAGTATTTT

D gene: -
V gene: TRBV28
J gene: TRBJ2-5
clone size: many
CDR3 protein: CASIRETQYF
CDR3 DNA: TGTGCCAGCATTAGAGAGACCCAGTACTTC

D gene: -
V gene: TRBV27
J gene: TRBJ1-2
clone size: many
CDR3 protein: CASSSLTAGGYGYTF
CDR3 DNA: TGTGCCAGCAGTTCCCTTACAGCCGGGGGCTATGGCTACACCTTC

D gene: -
V gene: TRBV7-9
J gene: TRBJ2-7
clone size: -
CDR3 protein: CASSLVGQGAVEYF
CDR3 DNA: -

D gene: -
V gene: TRBV20-1
J gene: TRBJ1-2
clone size: -
CDR3 protein: CSATDGRGGYTF
CDR3 DNA: TGCAGTGCTACGGACGGCCGGGGTGGCTACACCTTC

D gene: -
V gene: TRBV5-1
J gene: TRBJ2-1
clone size: few
CDR3 protein: CASSLGDGYNEQFF
CDR3 DNA: TGCGCCAGCAGCTTGGGGGACGGATACAATGAGCAGTTCTTC

D gene: -
V gene: TRBV9
J gene: TRBJ2-2
clone size: -
CDR3 protein: CASSPGKETGELFF
CDR3 DNA: TGTGCCAGCAGCCCAGGGAAGGAAACCGGGGAGCTGTTTTTT

D gene: TRBD2
V gene: TRBV20-1
J gene: TRBJ2-5
clone size: -
CDR3 protein: CSATRTSGPQETQYF
CDR3 DNA: TGCAGTGCAACTCGGACTAGCGGACCCCAAGAGACCCAGTACTTC

D gene: TRBD2
V gene: TRBV4-2
J gene: TRBJ2-5
clone size: -
CDR3 protein: CASSQPGLGETQYF
CDR3 DNA: TGTGCCAGCAGCCAACCGGGACTAGGAGAGACCCAGTACTTC

D gene: -
V gene: TRBV2
J gene: TRBJ1-1
clone size: few
CDR3 protein: CASGRQPSFAEAFF
CDR3 DNA: TGTGCCAGCGGTAGACAGCCGTCTTTCGCTGAAGCTTTCTTT

D gene: TRBD2
V gene: TRBV15
J gene: TRBJ2-7
clone size: few
CDR3 protein: CATSRDRGLAPYEQYF
CDR3 DNA: TGTGCCACCAGCAGAGATCGAGGACTAGCCCCCTACGAGCAGTACTTC

D gene: TRBD1
V gene: TRBV20-1
J gene: TRBJ1-2
clone size: -
CDR3 protein: CSARPDDRAPYGYTF
CDR3 DNA: TGCAGTGCTAGACCTGATGACAGGGCTCCTTATGGCTACACCTTC

D gene: -
V gene: TRBV29-1
J gene: TRBJ1-2
clone size: -
CDR3 protein: CSVVSQGNNYGYTF
CDR3 DNA: TGCAGCGTTGTCTCCCAGGGAAACAACTATGGCTACACCTTC

D gene: -
V gene: TRBV24-1
J gene: TRBJ2-1
clone size: -
CDR3 protein: CATSDFGSYNEQFF
CDR3 DNA: TGTGCCACCAGTGATTTTGGGAGTTACAATGAGCAGTTCTTC

D gene: TRBD1
V gene: TRBV6-1
J gene: TRBJ2-2
clone size: few
CDR3 protein: CASSTGVTNTGELFF
CDR3 DNA: TGTGCCAGCAGTACAGGGGTCACGAACACCGGGGAGCTGTTTTTT

D gene: -
V gene: TRBV20-1
J gene: TRBJ1-5
clone size: many
CDR3 protein: CSAIDIYSNQPQHF
CDR3 DNA: TGCAGTGCTATAGACATTTATAGCAATCAGCCCCAGCATTTT

D gene: -
V gene: TRBV12-3/TRBV12-4
J gene: TRBJ2-5
clone size: -
CDR3 protein: CASSSGAETQYF
CDR3 DNA: TGTGCCAGCAGCTCGGGGGCGGAGACCCAGTACTTC

D gene: -
V gene: TRBV20-1
J gene: TRBJ2-3
clone size: many
CDR3 protein: CSARDTNPRYSTDTQYF
CDR3 DNA: TGCAGTGCTAGAGACACAAACCCGAGATATAGCACAGATACGCAGTATTTT

D gene: -
V gene: TRBV12-3/TRBV12-4
J gene: TRBJ2-1
clone size: -
CDR3 protein: CASILGGGYEQFF
CDR3 DNA: TGTGCCAGCATCCTAGGGGGGGGTTATGAGCAGTTCTTC

D gene: -
V gene: TRBV12-3/TRBV12-4
J gene: TRBJ2-7
clone size: -
CDR3 protein: CASSFYIPYEQYF
CDR3 DNA: TGTGCCAGCAGTTTTTATATCCCCTACGAGCAGTACTTC

D gene: -
V gene: TRBV27
J gene: TRBJ1-1
clone size: many
CDR3 protein: CASSLLVSGTEAFF
CDR3 DNA: TGTGCCAGCAGTTTACTTGTATCGGGCACTGAAGCTTTCTTT

D gene: TRBD1
V gene: TRBV12-3/TRBV12-4
J gene: TRBJ2-7
clone size: many
CDR3 protein: CASSSRRPTGGNEQYF
CDR3 DNA: TGTGCCAGCTCCTCCCGGCGGCCCACAGGGGGCAACGAGCAGTACTTC

D gene: -
V gene: TRBV18
J gene: TRBJ2-7
clone size: -
CDR3 protein: CASSPGARPGEQYF
CDR3 DNA: TGTGCCAGCTCCCCAGGGGCGCGCCCGGGAGAGCAGTACTTC

D gene: -
V gene: TRBV5-6
J gene: TRBJ2-4
clone size: -
CDR3 protein: CASSSGTIQYF
CDR3 DNA: TGTGCCAGCAGTTCTGGGACCATTCAGTACTTC

D gene: -
V gene: TRBV12-3/TRBV12-4
J gene: TRBJ2-5
clone size: many
CDR3 protein: CASSSDWAVEETQYF
CDR3 DNA: TGTGCCAGCAGCTCCGACTGGGCGGTGGAGGAGACCCAGTACTTC

D gene: TRBD2
V gene: TRBV20-1
J gene: TRBJ2-3
clone size: few
CDR3 protein: CSARARREADTQYF
CDR3 DNA: TGCAGTGCTAGGGCGCGGCGGGAGGCAGATACGCAGTATTTT

D gene: TRBD2
V gene: TRBV18
J gene: TRBJ2-3
clone size: -
CDR3 protein: CASSPDGLAGTDTQYF
CDR3 DNA: TGTGCCAGCTCACCAGATGGGCTAGCGGGGACAGATACGCAGTATTTT

D gene: -
V gene: TRBV27
J gene: TRBJ1-3
clone size: -
CDR3 protein: CASSLSFGSGNTIYF
CDR3 DNA: TGTGCCAGCAGTTTATCATTCGGGTCCGGAAACACCATATATTTT

D gene: -
V gene: TRBV11-2
J gene: TRBJ1-3
clone size: -
CDR3 protein: CASSLDGERNTIYF
CDR3 DNA: TGTGCCAGCAGCCTAGACGGGGAGCGAAACACCATATATTTT

D gene: -
V gene: TRBV20-1
J gene: TRBJ2-3
clone size: many
CDR3 protein: CSARNVMTDTQYF
CDR3 DNA: TGCAGTGCTAGGAACGTTATGACAGATACGCAGTATTTT

D gene: -
V gene: TRBV7-2
J gene: TRBJ1-2
clone size: -
CDR3 protein: CASSFPQGVYGYTF
CDR3 DNA: TGTGCCAGCAGCTTCCCCCAAGGTGTCTATGGCTACACCTTC

D gene: TRBD1
V gene: TRBV5-1
J gene: TRBJ2-1
clone size: few
CDR3 protein: CASSLQDRDYNEQFF
CDR3 DNA: TGCGCCAGCAGCTTACAAGACAGGGACTACAATGAGCAGTTCTTC

D gene: TRBD2
V gene: TRBV7-2
J gene: TRBJ2-5
clone size: many
CDR3 protein: CASSLAPSGAPRGQYF
CDR3 DNA: TGTGCCAGCAGCTTAGCGCCTAGCGGGGCTCCCAGAGGCCAGTACTTC

D gene: -
V gene: TRBV4-3
J gene: TRBJ1-2
clone size: -
CDR3 protein: CASSQHLSQGNGYTF
CDR3 DNA: TGCGCCAGCAGCCAACACCTATCTCAAGGGAATGGCTACACCTTC

D gene: -
V gene: TRBV29-1
J gene: TRBJ2-3
clone size: many
CDR3 protein: CSVVVGIDTQYF
CDR3 DNA: TGCAGCGTTGTTGTCGGTATAGATACGCAGTATTTT

D gene: -
V gene: TRBV5-6
J gene: TRBJ1-1
clone size: few
CDR3 protein: CASSFLQTANTEAFF
CDR3 DNA: TGTGCCAGCAGCTTTCTCCAGACAGCGAACACTGAAGCTTTCTTT

D gene: -
V gene: TRBV20-1
J gene: TRBJ2-5
clone size: many
CDR3 protein: CSAEGGQETQYF
CDR3 DNA: TGCAGTGCCGAGGGGGGGCAAGAGACCCAGTACTTC

D gene: -
V gene: TRBV29-1
J gene: TRBJ1-3
clone size: few
CDR3 protein: CSVNPGSSGNTIYF
CDR3 DNA: TGCAGCGTGAACCCGGGGAGCTCTGGAAACACCATATATTTT

D gene: -
V gene: TRBV7-6
J gene: TRBJ1-3
clone size: many
CDR3 protein: CASSLPSSGNTIYF
CDR3 DNA: TGTGCCAGCAGCTTGCCCAGCTCTGGAAACACCATATATTTT